The 20 T cell receptor beta chains given below trace back to one sample, sequenced in a study of T cell repertoires in cytomegalovirus infection. TCRdb processed the reads anew with MiXCR; each CDR3 protein has one entry. The sample lists 250,000 to 300,000 distinct CDR3 sequences; under 25% were seen once. Their specific antigens are unknown. Sequenced material: cultured PBMCs, taken from culture after CMV antigen stimulation. These receptor sequences come from a human donor in good health (CMV status not recorded). Some clones in this sample may be carry-over from other donors' samples.

This sequence joins TRBV20-1 and TRBJ1-2, with no clear D. Per germline, CDR1 DFQATT and CDR2 SNEGSKA (reference sequence). V was shortened by 5 bases and J by 4 bases, with 11 bases between the two germline ends. CDR3 length: 12 residues. The CDR3 sequence is CSAPGPSYGYTF. For the CDR3, the DNA is TGCAGTGCTCCCGGACCGTCCTATGGCTACACCTTC.

In this sample, this clonotype turned up a few times. The chain carries TRBV10-3 and TRBJ2-7; D might be TRBD2 (6 bases). In germline, CDR1 is ENHRY, CDR2 SYGVKD. V lost 6 bases, J lost 5 bases, and 20 bases lay in between. The CDR3 is 15 amino acids. The CDR3 sequence: CAISVLGLPPHEQYF. The CDR3 coding sequence is TGTGCCATCAGCGTTCTGGGACTCCCTCCCCACGAGCAGTACTTC.

The rearrangement uses TRBV6-4 and TRBJ1-1; D gene ambiguous. CDR3 size: 13 residues. With 5 bases removed from V and 4 bases from J, the gap between germline ends came to 11 bases. Germline V gene sequence: CDR1 MRHNA, CDR2 SNTAGT. The CDR3 sequence: CASSYEEGTEAFF. CDR3 DNA sequence: TGTGCCAGCAGTTACGAGGAGGGCACTGAAGCTTTCTTT.

This clonotype was seen only a few times. This rearrangement joins TRBV12-3 or TRBV12-4 to TRBJ2-3; D ambiguous. Trimming cost V 3 bases and J 5 bases, with 6 bases left between them. This CDR3 has 12 amino acids. This CDR3 is CASSLDGDTQYF. In nucleotides, the CDR3 is TGTGCCAGCAGTTTGGACGGAGATACGCAGTATTTT.

The V and J genes are TRBV12-3 or TRBV12-4 and TRBJ1-5; 8 bases line up with TRBD1. V lost 6 bases and J lost 6; bases outside the gene matches: 7. This CDR3 has 14 residues. CDR3 sequence (DNA): TGTGCCAGCAGCCTGACAGGGGACGGTCAGCCCCAGCATTTT. It yields the protein CASSLTGDGQPQHF.

This clonotype was picked up many times. This sequence joins TRBV7-2 and TRBJ1-1; 8 bases line up with TRBD1. Germline lookup yields CDR1 SGHTA and CDR2 FQGNSA. This CDR3 comprises 16 residues. V lost 5 bases, J lost 4 bases, and 12 bases stayed unmatched. This CDR3 is CASSHDRGLAGTEAFF. The CDR3 DNA follows: TGTGCCAGCAGCCATGACAGGGGCCTGGCGGGCACTGAAGCTTTCTTT.

This clonotype was recorded at least ten times. The genes are TRBV7-2 and TRBJ2-1, with 12 positions matching TRBD2. CDR1 is SGHTA, CDR2 FQGNSA, per germline. Trimming removed 4 bases from V and 4 bases from J; junction bases left unmatched: 8. The CDR3 contains 17 residues. DNA of the CDR3: TGTGCCAGCAGCTCACAGCGACTAGCGGGAGTTTACAATGAGCAGTTCTTC. Protein product: CASSSQRLAGVYNEQFF.

This clonotype was seen a few times. The chain is built from TRBV10-1 and TRBJ2-3, with 8 nucleotides matching TRBD2. Germline V gene lookup returns CDR1 WNHNN and CDR2 SYGVQD (reference sequence). The V segment lost 4 bases and the J segment 2 bases; nucleotides outside the gene matches: 14. The CDR3 has 18 amino acids. DNA for the CDR3: TGCGCCAGCAGTGGGGTGACAAGCGGGAGCCCTAACACAGATACGCAGTATTTT. Encoded protein: CASSGVTSGSPNTDTQYF.

The chain joins TRBV5-4 to TRBJ1-1; tentative D call: TRBD1 (6 bases). CDR1 is SGHNT and CDR2 is YYREEE in the germline V gene (reference sequence). CDR3 length: 14 amino acids. V gave up 2 bases and J gave up 1 base, with 9 bases separating them. The CDR3 loop is CASSLQDRNTEAFF. Written as DNA, the CDR3 is TGTGCCAGCAGCTTACAGGACAGGAACACTGAAGCTTTCTTT.

This clonotype was detected many times. This chain connects TRBV12-3 or TRBV12-4 to TRBJ1-4, with TRBD1 matching 9 bases. J gave up 6 bases and V 5 bases, and 7 bases lay outside the gene matches. The length of the CDR3 is 15 residues. The CDR3 loop reads CASSVTGTGYEKLFF. CDR3 nucleotides: TGTGCCAGCAGTGTTACCGGGACAGGGTATGAAAAACTGTTTTTT.

This clonotype has ten or more counts. The chain combines TRBV7-3 with TRBJ1-1; possible D gene TRBD1, 6 bases. V dropped 5 bases and J dropped 1 base, with 8 bases sitting between them. CDR1 is SGHTA, CDR2 FQGTGA, per germline. The CDR3 spans 13 residues. Here the CDR3 DNA reads TGTGCCAGCAGCGAACAGGGGAACACTGAAGCTTTCTTT. Translated, it gives CASSEQGNTEAFF.

At least ten counts were recorded for this clonotype. The chain employs TRBV7-2 and TRBJ1-2, with 8 bases fitting TRBD1. CDR1 SGHTA and CDR2 FQGNSA come from the germline V gene. The CDR3 is made up of 14 amino acids. V was clipped by 2 bases and J by 7 bases; unmatched bases: 6. CDR3: CASSLRTGRSGYTF. In DNA, the CDR3 is TGTGCCAGCAGCTTACGGACAGGGAGGAGTGGCTACACCTTC.

Ten or more counts support this clonotype. The chain has TRBV20-1 and TRBJ1-4; TRBD1 might be the D (5 bases). Germline V gene data show CDR1 as DFQATT and CDR2 as SNEGSKA (reference sequence). The CDR3 totals 13 residues. V was trimmed by 2 bases and J by 7 bases, leaving 11 bases between them. The CDR3 loop is CSARRGTGEKLFF. The DNA of the CDR3 is TGCAGTGCTAGACGAGGGACTGGTGAAAAACTGTTTTTT.

The chain has TRBV19 and TRBJ1-1, with D tentatively TRBD1 (5 bases). Deletions cut 3 bases from V and 5 bases from J, with 16 bases between. The CDR3 has 15 residues. Germline-derived CDR1 and CDR2 are LNHDA and SQIVND (reference sequence). The CDR3 DNA is TGTGCCAGTAGTATCCAGCCCCGAAAGGGGACTGAAGCTTTCTTT. This translates into CASSIQPRKGTEAFF.

This clonotype was seen a few times. The chain employs TRBV10-3 and TRBJ1-5; the D gene is possibly TRBD1 (5 bases). CDR1 and CDR2 from the germline V gene are ENHRY and SYGVKD. The CDR3 spans 13 residues. Trimming shortened V by 10 bases and J by 7 bases, and 17 bases separated the two germline ends. CDR3 coding DNA: TGTGCCAGCTCAGGGACGGTAGGCCAGCCCCAGCATTTT. Residues: CASSGTVGQPQHF.

A note on this clonotype: Since a much larger clone is just one base distant, this may be a read error. The chain carries TRBV12-5 and TRBJ1-1, with TRBD1 as a possible D gene (6 bases). The CDR3 loop spans 13 amino acids. CDR1 is LGHNT and CDR2 is FRNRAP in the germline V gene. V lost 7 bases and J 4 bases, leaving 13 bases between the germline ends. The CDR3 region is CASDREGGTEAFF. CDR3 sequence (DNA): TGTGCTAGTGACCGAGAGGGGGGCACTGAAGCTTTCTTT.

This clonotype was counted at least ten times. The gene calls are TRBV6-6 and TRBJ1-5, with D unclear. This CDR3 comprises 13 residues. Germline V gene lookup returns CDR1 MNHNY and CDR2 SVGAGI (reference sequence). Between the trimmed V and J ends, which lost 7 bases and 5 bases, there was a span of 12 bases. CDR3 loop: CASTLIQYQPQHF. In nucleotides, the CDR3 is TGTGCCAGCACCTTGATTCAATATCAGCCCCAGCATTTT.

The genes are TRBV25-1 and TRBJ1-1, with D perhaps TRBD1 (5 bases). The CDR3 contains 12 residues. Trimming pared 6 bases from V and 4 bases from J, leaving 9 bases between. Germline values: CDR1 MGHDK, CDR2 SYGVNS. In nucleotides, the CDR3 is TGTGCCAGCAGGGGGGGTACCACTGAAGCTTTCTTT. It codes for CASRGGTTEAFF.

This clonotype was found many times. This chain joins TRBV7-2 and TRBJ2-5, with 9 bases aligning to TRBD2. Germline trimming cut 5 bases from V and 5 bases from J; bases unmatched to any gene: 21. Germline values: CDR1 SGHTA, CDR2 FQGNSA. This CDR3 is built from 19 residues. This CDR3 is CASSPRTSETPTRLETQYF. The CDR3, as DNA: TGTGCCAGCAGCCCCAGGACTAGCGAGACTCCCACAAGGTTGGAGACCCAGTACTTC.

This clonotype appeared a few times. The genes are TRBV5-1 and TRBJ2-5; no clear D gene. Trimming cost V 5 bases and J 2 bases, with 4 bases left between them. Germline-derived CDR1 and CDR2 are SGHRS and YFSETQ. CDR3 length: 11 residues. The CDR3 reads CASRDQETQYF. CDR3 sequence (DNA): TGCGCCAGCAGGGATCAAGAGACCCAGTACTTC.